This T cell receptor (beta chain) was observed in a study of cytotoxic CD8 clonotypes in ibrutinib-treated CLL. Study-level results: At the start, clonality exceeded age-matched healthy donors and followed circulating CD8+ T-cell counts.

Trimming stripped 3 bases from V and 6 bases from J, with 10 bases between. Germline V CDR1 and CDR2: SGHTA, FQGTGA. CDR3 length equals 13 residues. As concerns this clone: The antigen is unknown.

Here immunoSEQ multiplex PCR was the method, and the copy in TCRdb shows in-frame clones only, minus some. Seen here are fewer than 400,000 clones, 67% observed once, and the top ten hold under 8%. The sequence came from a human donor with chronic lymphocytic leukemia. The rearrangement uses TRBV7-3 and TRBJ2-3; D is unresolved. This material consisted of PBMCs, taken after 36 months of ibrutinib treatment. This CDR3 is CASSFPPHDTQYF. DNA of the CDR3: TGTGCCAGCAGCTTTCCCCCCCACGATACGCAGTATTTT.